A selection of T cell receptor beta chains follows, all from one sample in a study of shared clonotypes between healthy human individuals. Method: immunoSEQ multiplex PCR; TCRdb's copy keeps in-frame clones and lacks some. The profile shows about 1.5 million clones, 95% to 99% of them singletons. Material: naive CD4+ T cells sorted from blood. The receptors derive from a man between 25 and 39 years old in good health. Both conserved end residues are part of each CDR3. Fields, in order: J gene, D gene, V gene, CDR3 length, clone size, CDR3 protein, CDR3 DNA. D genes are given only for firm matches. Expanded clones get a size class; other rows say once, few or many, or leave the size out.

TRBJ2-2,NA,TRBV7-3,16,NA,CASSLDPRGGDGELFF,TGTGCCAGCAGCTTAGATCCCAGGGGCGGCGACGGGGAGCTGTTTTTT
TRBJ2-5,NA,TRBV10-1,16,NA,CASSEWGTPGRGTQYF,TGCGCCAGCAGTGAGTGGGGGACCCCCGGACGTGGGACCCAGTACTTC
TRBJ2-2,NA,TRBV19,14,NA,CASSIFLSRGELFF,TGTGCCAGTAGTATCTTTCTTTCCCGCGGGGAGCTGTTTTTT
TRBJ1-3,TRBD1,TRBV18,16,NA,CASSGGGTNSGNTIYF,TGTGCCAGCTCAGGAGGGGGCACAAACTCTGGAAACACCATATATTTT
TRBJ2-7,TRBD1,TRBV28,15,once,CASSFPLGTGGEQYF,TGTGCCAGCAGTTTCCCCTTAGGAACAGGGGGCGAGCAGTACTTC
TRBJ2-3,TRBD2,TRBV14,15,once,CASSRRDYSTDTQYF,TGTGCCAGCAGCCGCCGGGACTACAGCACAGATACGCAGTATTTT
TRBJ2-7,TRBD1,TRBV29-1,12,NA,CSVRQGVYEQYF,TGCAGCGTCCGACAGGGGGTTTACGAGCAGTACTTC
TRBJ1-4,NA,TRBV5-1,14,NA,CASSPGQGDEKLFF,TGCGCCAGCAGCCCGGGCCAGGGAGATGAAAAACTGTTTTTT
TRBJ2-3,NA,TRBV29-1,12,once,CSVALVADTQYF,TGCAGCGTTGCTCTAGTGGCGGATACGCAGTATTTT
TRBJ1-1,NA,TRBV2,13,NA,CASSDGANTEAFF,TGTGCCAGCAGTGACGGAGCGAACACTGAAGCTTTCTTT
TRBJ1-2,NA,TRBV19,14,NA,CASSAHIPEAAYTF,TGTGCCAGTAGTGCCCATATCCCAGAAGCGGCCTACACCTTC
TRBJ2-1,NA,TRBV30,14,NA,CAWSVGSSYNEQFF,TGTGCCTGGAGTGTCGGCAGCTCCTACAATGAGCAGTTCTTC